Following are 24 T cell receptor beta chains from one sample sequenced in a study of shared clonotypes between healthy human individuals. TCRdb keeps only in-frame clones here, not all; method: immunoSEQ multiplex PCR. The sample consists of 2.5 million or so clones, more than 90% of them appearing once. The sequenced material came from naive CD4+ T cells sorted from blood. Subset defined: CD45RA+ positively selected. Receptor source: a man aged 18 to 35 in good health.

The chain carries TRBV9 and TRBJ2-5; D is possibly TRBD2 (5 bases). The CDR3 runs 16 residues. Trimming took off 0 bases at V and 0 bases at J, with 12 bases between the two ends. CDR1 and CDR2 (germline): SGDLS, YYNGEE. The CDR3 nucleotides read TGTGCCAGCAGCGTAGGCTTGCGGGCGGACCAAGAGACCCAGTACTTC. This encodes CASSVGLRADQETQYF.

On this clone: The sample has other DNA sequences that encode this CDR3 too. This sequence joins TRBV18 and TRBJ2-7, with a weak D call TRBD2 (6 bases). The germline gives CDR1 KGHSH, CDR2 LQKENI. The CDR3 runs 13 residues. Between the trimmed V and J ends, which lost 3 bases and 1 base, there was a span of 7 bases. CDR3 DNA sequence: TGTGCCAGCTCACCGGGGACTTCCTACGAGCAGTACTTC. Translating it yields CASSPGTSYEQYF.

This chain joins TRBV20-1 and TRBJ2-4; D may be TRBD2 (6 bases). The germline V gene encodes CDR1 DFQATT and CDR2 SNEGSKA (reference sequence). Trimming pared 6 bases from V and 15 bases from J, leaving 18 bases between. The CDR3 has 11 amino acids. Here the CDR3 reads CSAAGILAVYF. The CDR3 region has the DNA TGCAGTGCCGCCGGAATCTTAGCGGTGTACTTC.

V usage is TRBV4-1 and J usage is TRBJ1-2; possibly TRBD1 for D (5 bases). Deletions cut 1 base from V and 4 bases from J, with 16 bases between. CDR1 MGHRA and CDR2 YSYEKL come from the germline V gene. The CDR3 is 16 amino acids. CDR3 nucleotides: TGCGCCAGCAGCCAAGTGGGGGGAGGTAATCCCTATGGCTACACCTTC. Amino acids: CASSQVGGGNPYGYTF.

This chain connects TRBV10-3 to TRBJ1-6; D is perhaps TRBD1 (6 bases). The CDR3 is 14 residues long. V lost 1 base and J 9 bases, leaving 10 bases between the germline ends. CDR1 ENHRY and CDR2 SYGVKD come from the germline V gene. The CDR3 nucleotides read TGTGCCATCAGTGAGTTTGGGGGCGGTTCACCCCTCCACTTT. Translation: CAISEFGGGSPLHF.

The CDR3 loop is CASSLAPSQPQHF. Here the CDR3 DNA reads TGCGCCAGCAGCTTGGCCCCCAGCCAGCCCCAGCATTTT. The J gene is TRBJ1-5, the V gene TRBV5-1, with D uncertain. Germline V CDR1 and CDR2: SGHRS, YFSETQ. Trimming cost V 0 bases and J 7 bases, with 8 bases left between them. This CDR3 spans 13 amino acids.

The J gene is TRBJ2-7, the V gene TRBV10-3; 9 positions match TRBD2. V was pared by 2 bases and J by 0 bases, with 2 bases of the junction left unmatched. Germline loops: CDR1 ENHRY, CDR2 SYGVKD. This CDR3 region has 15 residues. The CDR3 DNA sequence: TGTGCCATCAGTGAGCCTAGCGGGGCCTCCTACGAGCAGTACTTC. Translating it yields CAISEPSGASYEQYF.

This chain connects TRBV4-1 to TRBJ1-2; TRBD1 might be the D (6 bases). This CDR3 is 17 amino acids long. Trimming shortened V by 1 base and J by 1 base, and 16 bases separated the two germline ends. Germline CDR1 reads MGHRA; CDR2 reads YSYEKL. CDR3 protein: CASSQGPGADGNYGYTF. CDR3 bases: TGCGCCAGCAGCCAAGGGCCGGGGGCGGACGGTAACTATGGCTACACCTTC.

DNA for the CDR3: TGTGCCAGCAGATGTGGCACTGAAGCTTTCTTT. Translation: CASRCGTEAFF. The chain combines TRBV6-8 with TRBJ1-1; no reliable D call. CDR3 length: 11 amino acids. Germline CDR1 reads MNHGY; CDR2 reads SAAAGT. The V end was cut by 6 bases, the J end by 4 bases, with 6 bases between.

The chain combines TRBV19 with TRBJ2-4; a possible D gene is TRBD2 (6 bases). Germline-derived CDR1 and CDR2 are LNHDA and SQIVND (reference sequence). Trimming took 8 bases from V and 0 from J, leaving 8 bases between them. The CDR3 covers 13 residues. The CDR3 DNA is TGTGCCAGTCCCGGGGGAGCCAAAAACATTCAGTACTTC. This gives the protein CASPGGAKNIQYF. The variable domain in full, with the rest retrieved from reference TRBV19 and TRBJ2-4, is DGGITQSPKYLFRKEGQNVTLSCEQNLNHDAMYWYRQDPGQGLRLIYYSQIVNDFQKGDIAEGYSVSREKKESFPLTVTSAQKNPTAFYLCASPGGAKNIQYFGAGTRLSVL.

The gene calls are TRBV9 and TRBJ1-2, with TRBD1 as a possible D gene (6 bases). V lost 10 bases and J 6 bases, leaving 16 bases between the germline ends. The CDR3 runs 12 residues. Germline V gene lookup returns CDR1 SGDLS and CDR2 YYNGEE. CDR3 sequence reads: CAYTGPGDGYTF. CDR3 nucleotides: TGTGCCTACACGGGTCCAGGGGATGGCTACACCTTC.

The rearrangement links TRBV6-1 to TRBJ2-2; D is ambiguous. This CDR3 has 15 residues. Between the trimmed V and J ends, which lost 6 bases and 0 bases, there was a span of 11 bases. Germline CDR1 and CDR2: MNHNS and SASEGT. The DNA of the CDR3 is TGTGCCAGCAGCTCAGGCGACCCGAACACCGGGGAGCTGTTTTTT. Amino acids: CASSSGDPNTGELFF.

The chain is built from TRBV27 and TRBJ2-5, with TRBD2 identical over 7 bases. CDR1 is MNHEY and CDR2 is SMNVEV in the germline V gene (reference sequence). Trimming at V came to 4 bases and at J to 2 bases, leaving 1 base not matched to a gene. The CDR3 contains 13 residues. The CDR3 DNA sequence: TGTGCCAGCAGTTCAGCGGGGCAAGAGACCCAGTACTTC. It translates to CASSSAGQETQYF.

J is TRBJ1-3 and V is TRBV30; tentative D call: TRBD1 (6 bases). Germline assignment: CDR1 GTSNPN and CDR2 SVGIG (reference sequence). Trimming left V 0 bases short and J 0 bases short, with 12 bases between. This CDR3 is 16 amino acids long. The CDR3: CAWSVRGTDSGNTIYF. CDR3 DNA sequence: TGTGCCTGGAGTGTAAGGGGGACCGACTCTGGAAACACCATATATTTT.

With regard to this clone: Other DNA sequences in this specimen translate into the identical CDR3. The V and J genes are TRBV7-9 and TRBJ2-7; TRBD1 is a possible D gene (6 bases). There are 14 residues in the CDR3. Trimming pared 5 bases from V and 0 bases from J, leaving 11 bases between. CDR1 and CDR2 (germline): SEHNR, FQNEAQ (reference sequence). CDR3 nucleotide sequence: TGTGCCAGCAGCCGCCTAGGGGGCTCCTACGAGCAGTACTTC. The encoded protein is CASSRLGGSYEQYF.

The chain employs TRBV2 and TRBJ2-5; D unclear. Germline CDR1 reads SNHLY; CDR2 reads FYNNEI. The CDR3 sequence is 14 residues long. Trimming took 7 bases from V and 4 from J, leaving 16 bases between them. The CDR3 region has the DNA TGTGCCAGCACTCTCACCGGGTTAGGAGAGACCCAGTACTTC. This gives the protein CASTLTGLGETQYF.

The V gene is TRBV4-3, the J gene TRBJ2-1; D is unclear. CDR3 size: 16 residues. Trimming removed 0 bases at V and 4 bases at J, with 13 bases between. CDR1 and CDR2 (germline): LGHNA, YSLEER. CDR3 nucleotide sequence: TGCGCCAGCAGCCAAGATGGACCTACGGCGTACAATGAGCAGTTCTTC. Its protein is CASSQDGPTAYNEQFF.

This clone was counted a few times. DNA of the CDR3: TGTGCCAGCAGCCTGGACTATGAGCAGTACTTC. Translated: CASSLDYEQYF. J is TRBJ2-7 and V is TRBV9; possibly TRBD2 for D (6 bases). This CDR3 has 11 amino acids. CDR1 is SGDLS, CDR2 YYNGEE, per germline. The ends were cut back, 4 bases at V and 7 bases at J, with 9 bases in the middle.

V and J are TRBV18 and TRBJ1-6; D unresolved. The V gene's germline CDR1 is KGHSH and CDR2 LQKENI. V dropped 5 bases and J dropped 8 bases, with 7 bases sitting between them. This CDR3 comprises 12 residues. In DNA form, the CDR3 reads TGTGCCAGCTCAGGTCCGGATTCACCCCTCCACTTT. Residues: CASSGPDSPLHF.

The chain has TRBV4-1 and TRBJ2-5, with a possible D match to TRBD1 (5 bases). The CDR3 has 14 residues. In germline, CDR1 is MGHRA, CDR2 YSYEKL. Between the trimmed V and J ends, which lost 4 bases and 3 bases, there was a span of 12 bases. The CDR3 protein is CASSPRIGEETQYF. CDR3 in DNA: TGCGCCAGCAGCCCGCGTATAGGGGAAGAGACCCAGTACTTC.

This clone was observed a few times. J is TRBJ1-5 and V is TRBV7-2, with D perhaps TRBD1 (6 bases). CDR3 length: 15 amino acids. The V end was cut by 4 bases, the J end by 3 bases, with 13 bases between. Germline-derived CDR1 and CDR2 are SGHTA and FQGNSA. This CDR3 is CASSSHRDFNQPQHF. The CDR3, as DNA: TGTGCCAGCAGCTCCCACAGGGACTTCAATCAGCCCCAGCATTTT.

Details on this clone: Different DNA sequences within this sample yield the same CDR3. This sequence joins TRBV10-3 and TRBJ2-5; D may be TRBD1 or TRBD2 (6 bases each). Germline loops: CDR1 ENHRY, CDR2 SYGVKD. This CDR3 has 13 residues. Between the trimmed V and J ends, which lost 2 bases and 4 bases, there was a span of 8 bases. CDR3 loop: CAISEGGRETQYF. The CDR3 DNA reads TGTGCCATCAGTGAGGGGGGGCGAGAGACCCAGTACTTC.

The chain employs TRBV28 and TRBJ1-6; 7 bases align to TRBD1. The trim removed 4 bases at V and 6 bases at J, leaving 9 bases unmatched. CDR3 length: 16 residues. The germline V gene has CDR1 MDHEN and CDR2 SYDVKM. CDR3 sequence: CASSSPGGQINSPLHF. Written as DNA, the CDR3 is TGTGCCAGCAGTTCTCCGGGGGGACAGATTAATTCACCCCTCCACTTT.

This chain connects TRBV11-1 to TRBJ2-7; D gene unclear. Looked up from germline, CDR1 is SGHAT and CDR2 is FQDESV (reference sequence). Between the trimmed V and J ends, which lost 5 bases and 7 bases, there was a span of 15 bases. This CDR3 has 13 amino acids. Here the CDR3 DNA reads TGTGCCAGCAGCGTCGACTCCCTCGGGGAGCAGTACTTC. Its protein is CASSVDSLGEQYF.